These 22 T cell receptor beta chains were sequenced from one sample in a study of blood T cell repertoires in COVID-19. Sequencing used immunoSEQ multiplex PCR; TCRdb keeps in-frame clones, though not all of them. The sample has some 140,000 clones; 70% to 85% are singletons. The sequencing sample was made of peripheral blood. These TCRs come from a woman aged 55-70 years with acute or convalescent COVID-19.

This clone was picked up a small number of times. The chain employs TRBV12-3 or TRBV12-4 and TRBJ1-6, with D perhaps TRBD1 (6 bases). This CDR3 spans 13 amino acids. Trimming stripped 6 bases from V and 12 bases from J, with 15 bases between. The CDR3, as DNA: TGTGCCAGCAGACGACAGGTGGATCGACCCCTCCACTTT. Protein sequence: CASRRQVDRPLHF.

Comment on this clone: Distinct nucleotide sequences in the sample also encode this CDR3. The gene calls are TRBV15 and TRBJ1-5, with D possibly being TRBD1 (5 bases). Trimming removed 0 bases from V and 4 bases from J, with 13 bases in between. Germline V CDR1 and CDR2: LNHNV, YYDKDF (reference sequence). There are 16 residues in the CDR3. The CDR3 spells CATSRDRGTGNQPQHF. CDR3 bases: TGTGCCACCAGCAGAGATCGGGGGACGGGGAATCAGCCCCAGCATTTT.

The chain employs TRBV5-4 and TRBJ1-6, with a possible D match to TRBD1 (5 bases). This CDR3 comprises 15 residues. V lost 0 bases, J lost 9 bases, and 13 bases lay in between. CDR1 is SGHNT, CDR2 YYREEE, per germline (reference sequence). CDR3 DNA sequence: TGTGCCAGCAGCTTGGGTCGGGGGACCGGTTCACCCCTCCACTTT. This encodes CASSLGRGTGSPLHF. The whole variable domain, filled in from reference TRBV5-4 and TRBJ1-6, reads ETGVTQSPTHLIKTRGQQVTLRCSSQSGHNTVSWYQQALGQGPQFIFQYYREEENGRGNFPPRFSGLQFPNYSSELNVNALELDDSALYLCASSLGRGTGSPLHFGNGTRLTVT.

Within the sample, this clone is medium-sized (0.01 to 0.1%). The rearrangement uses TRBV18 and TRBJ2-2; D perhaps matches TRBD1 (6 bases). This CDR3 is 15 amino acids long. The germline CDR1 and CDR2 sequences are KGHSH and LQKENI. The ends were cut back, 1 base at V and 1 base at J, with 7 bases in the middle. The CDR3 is CASSPQGVNTGELFF. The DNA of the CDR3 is TGTGCCAGCTCACCACAGGGGGTGAACACCGGGGAGCTGTTTTTT.

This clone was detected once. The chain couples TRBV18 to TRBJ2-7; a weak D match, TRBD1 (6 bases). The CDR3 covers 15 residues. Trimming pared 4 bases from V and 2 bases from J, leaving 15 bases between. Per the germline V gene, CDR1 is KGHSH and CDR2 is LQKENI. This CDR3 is CASSRGTRAAYEQYF. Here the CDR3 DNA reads TGTGCCAGCTCACGAGGGACACGAGCTGCCTACGAGCAGTACTTC. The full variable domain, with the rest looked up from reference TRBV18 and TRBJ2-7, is NAGVMQNPRHLVRRRGQEARLRCSPMKGHSHVYWYRQLPEEGLKFMVYLQKENIIDESGMPKERFSAEFPKEGPSILRIQQVVRGDSAAYFCASSRGTRAAYEQYFGPGTRLTVT.

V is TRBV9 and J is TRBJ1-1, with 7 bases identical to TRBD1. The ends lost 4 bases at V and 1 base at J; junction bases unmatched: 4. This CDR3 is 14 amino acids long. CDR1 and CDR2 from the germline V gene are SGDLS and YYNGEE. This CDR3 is CASSFRQGNTEAFF. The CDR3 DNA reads TGTGCCAGCAGCTTCCGACAGGGGAACACTGAAGCTTTCTTT. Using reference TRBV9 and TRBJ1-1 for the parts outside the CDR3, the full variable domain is DSGVTQTPKHLITATGQRVTLRCSPRSGDLSVYWYQQSLDQGLQFLIQYYNGEERAKGNILERFSAQQFPDLHSELNLSSLELGDSALYFCASSFRQGNTEAFFGQGTRLTVV.

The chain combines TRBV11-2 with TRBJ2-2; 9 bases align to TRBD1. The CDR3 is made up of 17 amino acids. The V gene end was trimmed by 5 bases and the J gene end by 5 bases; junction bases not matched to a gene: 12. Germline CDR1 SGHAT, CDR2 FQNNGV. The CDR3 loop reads CASSVRLQGAMTGELFF. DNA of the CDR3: TGTGCCAGCAGCGTCCGCCTACAGGGGGCAATGACCGGGGAGCTGTTTTTT.

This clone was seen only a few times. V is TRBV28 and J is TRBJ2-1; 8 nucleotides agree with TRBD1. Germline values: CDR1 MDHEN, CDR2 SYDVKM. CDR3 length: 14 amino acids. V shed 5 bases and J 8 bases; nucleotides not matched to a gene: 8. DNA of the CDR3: TGTGCCAGCAGTAAAGGACAGGGAAGGGATGAGCAGTTCTTC. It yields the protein CASSKGQGRDEQFF.

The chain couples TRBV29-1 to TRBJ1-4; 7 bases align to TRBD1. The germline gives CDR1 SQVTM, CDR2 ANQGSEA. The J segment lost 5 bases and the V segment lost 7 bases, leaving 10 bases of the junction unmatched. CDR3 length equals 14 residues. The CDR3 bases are TGCAGCGCCTTCAAGGGGACAGACAATGAAAAACTGTTTTTT. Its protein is CSAFKGTDNEKLFF.

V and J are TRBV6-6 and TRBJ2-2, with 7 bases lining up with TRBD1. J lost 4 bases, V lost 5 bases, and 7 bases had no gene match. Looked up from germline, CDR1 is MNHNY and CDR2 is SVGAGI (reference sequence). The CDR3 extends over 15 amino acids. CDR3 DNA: TGTGCCAGCAGTCGAGGGGGCGCCGGCACCGGGGAGCTGTTTTTT. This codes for CASSRGGAGTGELFF.

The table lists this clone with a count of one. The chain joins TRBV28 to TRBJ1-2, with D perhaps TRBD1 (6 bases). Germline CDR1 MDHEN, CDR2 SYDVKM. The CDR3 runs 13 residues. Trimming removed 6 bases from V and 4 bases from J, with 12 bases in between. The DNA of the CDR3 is TGTGCCAGCAGGCCTGACAGGTCCTATGGCTACACCTTC. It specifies CASRPDRSYGYTF.

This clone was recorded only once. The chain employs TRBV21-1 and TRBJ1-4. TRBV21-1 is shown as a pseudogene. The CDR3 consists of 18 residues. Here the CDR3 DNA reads TGTGCCAGCAGCGCCCGATTCGCCCCACGGGGGAAGGATGAAAAACTGTTTTTT. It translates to CASSARFAPRGKDEKLFF.

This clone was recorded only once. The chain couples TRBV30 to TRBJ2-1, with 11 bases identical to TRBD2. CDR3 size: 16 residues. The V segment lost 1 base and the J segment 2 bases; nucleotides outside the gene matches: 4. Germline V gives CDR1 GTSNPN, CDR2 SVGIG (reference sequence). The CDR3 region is CAWSEVAGGPYNEQFF. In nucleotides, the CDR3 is TGTGCCTGGAGTGAGGTAGCGGGGGGGCCCTACAATGAGCAGTTCTTC.

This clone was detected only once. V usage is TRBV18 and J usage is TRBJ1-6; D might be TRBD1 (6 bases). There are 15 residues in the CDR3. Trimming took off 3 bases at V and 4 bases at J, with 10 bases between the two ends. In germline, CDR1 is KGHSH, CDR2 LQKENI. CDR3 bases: TGTGCCAGCTCACCCAGGGGACCTTATAATTCACCCCTCCACTTT. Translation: CASSPRGPYNSPLHF. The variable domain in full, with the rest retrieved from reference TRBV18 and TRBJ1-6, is NAGVMQNPRHLVRRRGQEARLRCSPMKGHSHVYWYRQLPEEGLKFMVYLQKENIIDESGMPKERFSAEFPKEGPSILRIQQVVRGDSAAYFCASSPRGPYNSPLHFGNGTRLTVT.

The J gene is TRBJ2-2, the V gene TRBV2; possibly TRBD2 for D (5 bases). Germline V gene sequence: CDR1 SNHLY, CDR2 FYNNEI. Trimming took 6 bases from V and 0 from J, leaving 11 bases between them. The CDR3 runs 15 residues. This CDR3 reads CASSRSGANTGELFF. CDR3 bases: TGTGCCAGCAGCCGGAGCGGCGCGAACACCGGGGAGCTGTTTTTT.

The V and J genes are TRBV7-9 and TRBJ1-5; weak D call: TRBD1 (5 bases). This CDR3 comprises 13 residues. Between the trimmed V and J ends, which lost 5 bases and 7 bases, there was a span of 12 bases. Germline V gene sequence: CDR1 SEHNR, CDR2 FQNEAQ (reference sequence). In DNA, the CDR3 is TGTGCCAGCAGCGGTCTTGGGGGGCAGCCCCAGCATTTT. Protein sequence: CASSGLGGQPQHF. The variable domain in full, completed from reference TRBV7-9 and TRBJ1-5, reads DTGVSQNPRHKITKRGQNVTFRCDPISEHNRLYWYRQTLGQGPEFLTYFQNEAQLEKSRLLSDRFSAERPKGSFSTLEIQRTEQGDSAMYLCASSGLGGQPQHFGDGTRLSIL.

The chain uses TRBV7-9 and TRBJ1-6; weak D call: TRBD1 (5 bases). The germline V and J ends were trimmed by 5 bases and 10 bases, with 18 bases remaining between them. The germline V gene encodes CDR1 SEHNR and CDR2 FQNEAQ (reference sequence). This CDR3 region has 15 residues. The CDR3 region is CASSPGPGGRSPLHF. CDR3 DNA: TGTGCCAGCAGCCCCGGACCGGGGGGTAGGTCACCCCTCCACTTT.

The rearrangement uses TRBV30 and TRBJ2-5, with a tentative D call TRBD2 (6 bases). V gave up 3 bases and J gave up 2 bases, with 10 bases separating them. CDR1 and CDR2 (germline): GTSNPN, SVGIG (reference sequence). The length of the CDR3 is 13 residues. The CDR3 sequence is CAWSIGTQETQYF. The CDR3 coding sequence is TGTGCCTGGAGCATCGGGACTCAAGAGACCCAGTACTTC.

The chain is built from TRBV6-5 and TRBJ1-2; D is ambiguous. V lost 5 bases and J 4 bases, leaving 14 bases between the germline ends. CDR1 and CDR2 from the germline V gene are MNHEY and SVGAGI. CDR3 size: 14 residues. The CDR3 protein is CASSLRGTFYGYTF. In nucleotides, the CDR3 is TGTGCCAGCAGTCTGCGGGGAACATTCTATGGCTACACCTTC.

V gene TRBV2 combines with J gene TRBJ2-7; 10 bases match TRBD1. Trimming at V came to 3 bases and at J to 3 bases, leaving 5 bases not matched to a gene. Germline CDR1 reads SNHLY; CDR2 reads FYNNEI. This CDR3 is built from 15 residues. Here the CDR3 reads CASSEQGQGLYEQYF. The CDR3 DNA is TGTGCCAGCAGTGAGCAGGGACAGGGGCTCTACGAGCAGTACTTC.

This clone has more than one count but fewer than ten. This CDR3 reads CASRTGAVNTEAFF. For the CDR3, the DNA is TGTGCCAGTAGGACAGGTGCAGTGAACACTGAAGCTTTCTTT. The V and J genes are TRBV19 and TRBJ1-1; TRBD1 is a possible D gene (6 bases). The CDR3 runs 14 residues. Germline CDR1 LNHDA, CDR2 SQIVND (reference sequence). Deletions cut 6 bases from V and 0 bases from J, with 11 bases between.

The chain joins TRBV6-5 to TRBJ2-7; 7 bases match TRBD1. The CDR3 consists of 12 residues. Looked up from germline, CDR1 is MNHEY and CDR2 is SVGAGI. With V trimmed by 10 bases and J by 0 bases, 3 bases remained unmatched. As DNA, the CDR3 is TGTGCCACCCGGGACAGCTCCTACGAGCAGTACTTC. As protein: CATRDSSYEQYF.